This TCR beta chain was captured by sequencing in a study of beta chain features in type 1 diabetes. This clone was detected a few times. The study reverse transcribed the entire isolated RNA, so it sequenced expressed TCRB transcripts. Some clones are missing from TCRdb's copy, which holds only in-frame ones; the method was immunoSEQ multiplex PCR. This sample yields more than 350,000 clones, of which over 10% are seen a single time; 0.04% to 0.05% belongs to the top ten. Germline values: CDR1 SGHTA, CDR2 FQGNSA. The CDR3 contains 13 residues. V lost 1 base and J lost 7, with 11 bases in between. The chain is built from TRBV7-2 and TRBJ2-7; D gene ambiguous. This receptor was identified in a young woman in good health. Sequences were obtained from naive CD4+ T cells from blood. In DNA, the CDR3 is TGTGCCAGCAGCTTAGTTGTGGGAAGGGAGCAGTACGTC. Translated: CASSLVVGREQYV.